This T cell receptor beta chain is from a study of blood T cells in healthy people across ages. Study findings and constraints: With donor CMV status unknown, expanded clonotype changes were possibly confounded.

Then a second PCR, running about 6 to 12 cycles, was carried out with a sample-barcoded 5' primer and a J-beta primer mix. MiXCR was run by TCRdb on the 5' RACE reads, yielding one entry per CDR3 protein. The sample lists roughly 830,000 distinct CDR3 sequences, around 62% occurring once. The sample, about 10 milliliters of peripheral blood, was drawn from each donor. The germline V and J ends were trimmed by 8 bases and 5 bases, with 15 bases remaining between them. The CDR3 extends over 13 amino acids. Germline V lookup: CDR1 MDHEN, CDR2 SYDVKM. A word on this clonotype: Antigen specificity is unknown.

The clonotype was recovered from a man aged 25 to 45 in good health. The sequenced sample was blood. This chain connects TRBV28 to TRBJ2-5; no clear D gene. CDR3 in DNA: TGTGCCAGCCGTGCCGGGTCTTTGGAGACCCAGTACTTC. Its translation is CASRAGSLETQYF.